What follows is one T cell receptor (beta chain) and its context. The data are from a study of CD8 T cells in Susac syndrome. Roughly 0.45 to 1 ug RNA was reverse transcribed with random hexamers. MiXCR, run by TCRdb on the immunoSEQ multiplex PCR reads, gives a single entry per CDR3 protein. The sample contains about 200,000 distinct CDR3 sequences, approximately 90% of which appear only once. This CDR3 has 13 residues. V gave up 4 bases and J gave up 3 bases, with 8 bases separating them. The V gene's germline CDR1 is MGHRA and CDR2 YSYEKL. The clonotype was recovered from a human donor with multiple sclerosis. The sample was CD8+ T cells from PBMCs. The chain couples TRBV4-1 to TRBJ2-3; no reliable D call. As DNA, the CDR3 is TGCGCCAGCAGCCGATTAGGTACAGATACGCAGTATTTT. The encoded protein is CASSRLGTDTQYF.